These 32 T cell receptor beta chains were all obtained from the same sample, sequenced in a study of shared clonotypes between healthy human individuals. The table came from immunoSEQ multiplex PCR; TCRdb's copy has only in-frame clones and leaves some out. The table lists around 700,000 clones, 72% of them singletons. The specimen sequenced was memory CD4+ T cells sorted from blood. Stated subset: CD45RA-negative fraction. The receptors here all came from a woman in her twenties or thirties in good health.

This sequence joins TRBV19 and TRBJ2-5, with 8 bases identical to TRBD2. Germline V gene lookup returns CDR1 LNHDA and CDR2 SQIVND (reference sequence). J lost 7 bases, V lost 4 bases, and 5 bases had no gene match. This CDR3 region has 13 residues. CDR3 nucleotide sequence: TGTGCCAGTAGTAGGGGACTAGTTGGGACCCAGTACTTC. Its protein product is CASSRGLVGTQYF.

As concerns this clone: One end of the junction varies from germline; a read error may be responsible. This sequence joins TRBV19 and TRBJ2-1; 7 nucleotides align to TRBD1. The CDR3 has 11 residues. Germline V gene data show CDR1 as LNHDA and CDR2 as SQIVND (reference sequence). The CDR3 DNA sequence: TGTACCAGTCGACAGGGCTACGAGCAGTTCTTC. Protein sequence: CTSRQGYEQFF.

A note on this clone: At the DNA level, this CDR3 is encoded by other sequences in the same sample as well. The chain is built from TRBV7-2 and TRBJ1-1, with D maybe TRBD1 (6 bases). Germline V gene data show CDR1 as SGHTA and CDR2 as FQGNSA. The V gene lost 4 bases and the J gene lost 5 bases, with 11 bases spanning the gap. The CDR3 has 13 residues. CDR3 region: CASSYRVDTEAFF. CDR3 coding DNA: TGTGCCAGCAGCTACAGGGTTGATACTGAAGCTTTCTTT.

In its sample, this clone was seen once. The V and J genes are TRBV5-1 and TRBJ2-7, with 8 bases identical to TRBD1. CDR1 and CDR2 from the germline V gene are SGHRS and YFSETQ. Trimming took 2 bases from V and 5 from J; bases not matched to a gene: 6. This CDR3 has 14 amino acids. The CDR3, as DNA: TGCGCCAGCAGCTTATGGACAGGGTGGCACGAGCAGTACTTC. It translates to CASSLWTGWHEQYF.

The V call is TRBV4-1, the J call TRBJ2-5, with TRBD2 matching over 7 bases. The end of the DNA aligns better with TRBJ2-7, so the J call may be wrong. The CDR3 has 16 residues. Germline V CDR1 and CDR2: MGHRA, YSYEKL. The CDR3 DNA is TGCGCCAGCAGCCAAGAGGGGCCTAGCGGAGACTACGAGCAGTACTTC. Translated: CASSQEGPSGDYEQYF.

The rearrangement uses TRBV7-9 and TRBJ2-1, with no clear D. The CDR3 loop spans 14 amino acids. Trimming stripped 5 bases from V and 0 bases from J, with 8 bases between. Germline CDR1 and CDR2: SEHNR and FQNEAQ (reference sequence). The CDR3 region is CASSHGGSYNEQFF. DNA for the CDR3: TGTGCCAGCAGCCACGGCGGCTCCTACAATGAGCAGTTCTTC.

The CDR3: CASRRWTSTGTDTQYF. The CDR3 coding sequence is TGTGCCAGCAGGCGTTGGACTAGCACCGGCACAGATACGCAGTATTTT. The chain couples TRBV2 to TRBJ2-3, with 8 bases identical to TRBD2. V gave up 6 bases and J gave up 1 base; unmatched junction bases: 9. The germline V gene encodes CDR1 SNHLY and CDR2 FYNNEI. The CDR3 runs 16 residues.

This clone showed up just once. The chain's CDR3 is CASSVGVGNQPQHF. In DNA form, the CDR3 reads TGTGCCAGCAGCGTAGGGGTAGGCAATCAGCCCCAGCATTTT. The chain links TRBV9 to TRBJ1-5, with unresolved D. CDR1 and CDR2 from the germline V gene are SGDLS and YYNGEE. V lost 0 bases and J 2 bases, leaving 6 bases between the germline ends. CDR3 length equals 14 residues.

This chain connects TRBV7-9 to TRBJ1-2; possible D gene TRBD1, 6 bases. This CDR3 comprises 12 residues. Germline V lookup: CDR1 SEHNR, CDR2 FQNEAQ (reference sequence). V was trimmed by 5 bases and J by 7 bases, leaving 11 bases between them. In nucleotides, the CDR3 is TGTGCCAGCAGCGCACAGGGAGGTGGCTACACCTTC. Amino acids: CASSAQGGGYTF.

This chain links TRBV5-4 with TRBJ2-7; tentatively, D is TRBD2 (6 bases). The CDR3 is made up of 15 amino acids. With 0 bases removed from V and 1 base from J, the gap between germline ends came to 11 bases. Germline V gives CDR1 SGHNT, CDR2 YYREEE (reference sequence). CDR3 in DNA: TGTGCCAGCAGCTTGGAACTAGCTTCTTCCTACGAGCAGTACTTC. Amino acid sequence: CASSLELASSYEQYF.

The J gene is TRBJ1-1, the V gene TRBV19, with D possibly being TRBD1 (5 bases). Germline CDR1 LNHDA, CDR2 SQIVND (reference sequence). The germline V and J ends were trimmed by 2 bases and 0 bases, with 7 bases remaining between them. The CDR3 is 14 amino acids. DNA for the CDR3: TGTGCCAGTAGTATACAGGGTATGAACACTGAAGCTTTCTTT. It translates to CASSIQGMNTEAFF.

Concerning this clone: Other nucleotide sequences from this sample produce the same CDR3. The chain uses TRBV6-1 and TRBJ1-2, with D hard to call. CDR1 and CDR2 from the germline V gene are MNHNS and SASEGT. Deletions cut 7 bases from V and 3 bases from J, with 6 bases between. This CDR3 contains 11 residues. The CDR3, as DNA: TGTGCCAGCAAACTTGACTATGGCTACACCTTC. Amino acids: CASKLDYGYTF.

A few counts support this clone. The V call is TRBV29-1, the J call TRBJ2-1; TRBD2 aligns across 8 bases. Germline lookup yields CDR1 SQVTM and CDR2 ANQGSEA. The CDR3 length is 13 residues. The V and J ends lost 7 bases and 10 bases, in that order; junction bases with no gene match: 12. CDR3 protein: CSGEELAGGEQFF. The CDR3 nucleotides read TGCAGCGGGGAGGAGCTAGCGGGTGGAGAGCAGTTCTTC.

The chain is built from TRBV2 and TRBJ2-3; TRBD1 aligns across 12 bases. V shed 4 bases and J 3 bases; nucleotides not matched to a gene: 5. Germline V CDR1 and CDR2: SNHLY, FYNNEI. The CDR3 has 16 residues. Here the CDR3 reads CASSGDRGLGTDTQYF. The CDR3 DNA reads TGTGCCAGCAGTGGGGACAGGGGGCTAGGAACAGATACGCAGTATTTT.

The chain couples TRBV5-1 to TRBJ2-7, with 7 bases that match TRBD2. The CDR3 loop spans 14 amino acids. V shed 2 bases, J shed 2 bases, and the junction held 4 bases outside the gene matches. CDR1 and CDR2 (germline): SGHRS, YFSETQ. CDR3 DNA sequence: TGCGCCAGCAGCTTTAGCGGGCCTGCCTACGAGCAGTACTTC. Its protein is CASSFSGPAYEQYF.

This rearrangement joins TRBV11-2 to TRBJ2-7, with 9 bases matching TRBD1. This CDR3 has 15 residues. V lost 5 bases to trimming and J lost 4 bases; unmatched junction nucleotides: 9. Germline V gene data show CDR1 as SGHAT and CDR2 as FQNNGV. In nucleotides, the CDR3 is TGTGCCAGCAGCCTCAGACAGGGGGGGAATTACGAGCAGTACTTC. Amino acids: CASSLRQGGNYEQYF.

The CDR3 nucleotides read TGTGCCAGCAGCTTACCGGGGGTTCGCTACGAGCAGTACTTC. Encoded protein: CASSLPGVRYEQYF. The chain uses TRBV7-2 and TRBJ2-7, with D perhaps TRBD2 (6 bases). The germline CDR1 and CDR2 sequences are SGHTA and FQGNSA. V lost 2 bases and J lost 3, with 11 bases in between. The CDR3 spans 14 residues.

This clone came up a few times. The rearrangement links TRBV7-8 to TRBJ2-3; D is unclear. The CDR3 contains 14 residues. Between the trimmed V and J ends, which lost 0 bases and 5 bases, there was a span of 9 bases. The germline V gene has CDR1 SGHVS and CDR2 FQNEAQ. DNA of the CDR3: TGTGCCAGCAGCTTAGCGACGGTTGGAGATACGCAGTATTTT. Protein: CASSLATVGDTQYF.

V is TRBV7-8 and J is TRBJ1-5; no clear D gene. V was pared by 4 bases and J by 4 bases, with 8 bases between. Germline CDR1 reads SGHVS; CDR2 reads FQNEAQ. There are 13 residues in the CDR3. This chain's CDR3 is CASSSQNNQPQHF. DNA for the CDR3: TGTGCCAGCAGCTCCCAGAATAATCAGCCCCAGCATTTT.

The J gene is TRBJ1-2, the V gene TRBV6-5; 9 bases map to TRBD1. This CDR3 is 15 amino acids long. CDR1 MNHEY and CDR2 SVGAGI come from the germline V gene. J was trimmed by 0 bases and V by 6 bases; bases with no gene match: 5. CDR3 protein: CASSPGQGANYGYTF. CDR3 coding DNA: TGTGCCAGCAGCCCGGGACAGGGCGCTAACTATGGCTACACCTTC.

This rearrangement joins TRBV5-3 to TRBJ2-7; the match to TRBD2 covers 8 bases. TRBV5-3 is filed as an ORF, its function uncertain. Trimming took 4 bases from V and 2 from J; bases not matched to a gene: 14. The CDR3 has 17 residues. CDR3 sequence (DNA): TGTGCCAGAAGCCAAACGCGGAGCGGGGGAATAGCCTACGAGCAGTACTTC. Protein: CARSQTRSGGIAYEQYF.

The sample holds a few counts of this clone. This rearrangement joins TRBV25-1 to TRBJ2-3; 10 positions match TRBD2. CDR1 MGHDK and CDR2 SYGVNS come from the germline V gene. This CDR3 region has 16 residues. Trimming at V came to 3 bases and at J to 8 bases, leaving 11 bases not matched to a gene. CDR3 protein: CASSDGLAGERGTQYF. The CDR3 DNA sequence: TGTGCCAGCAGTGATGGTCTAGCGGGAGAAAGGGGTACGCAGTATTTT.

The V call is TRBV4-1, the J call TRBJ1-5, with D tentatively TRBD1 (6 bases). Trimming stripped 2 bases from V and 0 bases from J, with 11 bases between. CDR1 is MGHRA and CDR2 is YSYEKL in the germline V gene. The CDR3 totals 16 residues. The CDR3: CASSQPDSYSNQPQHF. The CDR3 nucleotides read TGCGCCAGCAGCCAACCGGACAGTTATAGCAATCAGCCCCAGCATTTT.

This clone has just a few counts. The chain has TRBV25-1 and TRBJ2-2, with 13 bases identical to TRBD2. The length of the CDR3 is 16 residues. Germline lookup yields CDR1 MGHDK and CDR2 SYGVNS. Trimming at V came to 4 bases and at J to 7 bases, leaving 6 bases not matched to a gene. The CDR3 loop reads CASSVRTSGSFGELFF. CDR3 nucleotides: TGTGCCAGCAGTGTTAGGACTAGCGGGAGCTTCGGGGAGCTGTTTTTT.

V and J are TRBV28 and TRBJ2-1; TRBD2 matches 9 bases. The CDR3 covers 15 residues. V shed 7 bases, J shed 4 bases, and the junction held 8 bases outside the gene matches. CDR1 and CDR2 from the germline V gene are MDHEN and SYDVKM. DNA for the CDR3: TGTGCCAGCACCCTGAGCGGGAGGAGTTACAATGAGCAGTTCTTC. Its protein is CASTLSGRSYNEQFF.

This clone turned up a few times. The chain couples TRBV6-6 to TRBJ1-2, with 8 bases aligning to TRBD1. The CDR3 is 15 amino acids. Trimming cost V 7 bases and J 8 bases; bases outside gene matches: 15. Germline V gene lookup returns CDR1 MNHNY and CDR2 SVGAGI (reference sequence). CDR3 amino acids: CASNDPRTGPHGYTF. The CDR3 nucleotides are TGTGCCAGCAACGACCCCAGGACAGGGCCACACGGCTACACCTTC.

This chain links TRBV4-1 with TRBJ2-1; D remains unclear. Germline assignment: CDR1 MGHRA and CDR2 YSYEKL. CDR3 length: 14 residues. V was shortened by 5 bases and J by 5 bases, with 13 bases between the two germline ends. CDR3 amino acids: CASSFQVPDNEQFF. The CDR3 coding sequence is TGCGCCAGCAGCTTCCAAGTCCCTGACAATGAGCAGTTCTTC.

The chain joins TRBV5-1 to TRBJ2-7; weak D call: TRBD1 (6 bases). CDR3 length: 14 amino acids. The germline V gene has CDR1 SGHRS and CDR2 YFSETQ. The V end was cut by 6 bases, the J end by 4 bases, with 17 bases between. CDR3 sequence: CASTSGTLHYEQYF. The DNA for the CDR3 is TGCGCCAGCACATCCGGGACACTTCATTACGAGCAGTACTTC.

V is TRBV5-8 and J is TRBJ2-3; 12 bases match TRBD1. Germline CDR1 and CDR2: SGHTS and YDEGEE. The CDR3 contains 15 residues. The V gene end was trimmed by 4 bases and the J gene end by 2 bases; junction bases not matched to a gene: 2. This chain's CDR3 is CASSGTGGDTDTQYF. The CDR3 nucleotides are TGTGCCAGCAGCGGGACAGGGGGCGACACAGATACGCAGTATTTT. The entire variable domain, with the rest obtained from reference TRBV5-8 and TRBJ2-3, is as follows: EAGVTQSPTHLIKTRGQQATLRCSPISGHTSVYWYQQALGLGLQFLLWYDEGEERNRGNFPPRFSGRQFPNYSSELNVNALELEDSALYLCASSGTGGDTDTQYFGPGTRLTVL.

Comment on this clone: Distinct nucleotide sequences in the sample also encode this CDR3. V is TRBV7-2 and J is TRBJ2-1; D perhaps matches TRBD2 (5 bases). The germline CDR1 and CDR2 sequences are SGHTA and FQGNSA. The CDR3 length is 15 residues. V shed 1 base and J shed 0 bases, with 7 bases lying between them. CDR3 nucleotides: TGTGCCAGCAGCTTAGAAGCGGTCTCCTACAATGAGCAGTTCTTC. It translates to CASSLEAVSYNEQFF. The complete variable domain, with remaining parts taken from reference TRBV7-2 and TRBJ2-1, reads GAGVSQSPSNKVTEKGKDVELRCDPISGHTALYWYRQSLGQGLEFLIYFQGNSAPDKSGLPSDRFSAERTGGSVSTLTIQRTQQEDSAVYLCASSLEAVSYNEQFFGPGTRLTVL.

The chain has TRBV2 and TRBJ1-2; D not certain. The CDR3 consists of 14 residues. The germline V and J ends were trimmed by 2 bases and 4 bases, with 11 bases remaining between them. The V gene's germline CDR1 is SNHLY and CDR2 FYNNEI. This CDR3 reads CASSEISGSYGYTF. The CDR3 coding sequence is TGTGCCAGCAGTGAAATTAGTGGGAGCTATGGCTACACCTTC.

The DNA of the CDR3 is TGTGCCAGTAGTCCGCGCTTGGGACGGACTATCTCTGGAAACACCATATATTTT. It is translated as CASSPRLGRTISGNTIYF. This rearrangement joins TRBV19 to TRBJ1-3, with D possibly being TRBD1 (5 bases). The CDR3 length is 18 residues. V lost 5 bases to trimming and J lost 0 bases, with 20 bases between them. CDR1 is LNHDA and CDR2 is SQIVND in the germline V gene (reference sequence).